The T cell receptor (beta chain) under discussion was sequenced for a study of blood T cell repertoires in COVID-19. Study as a whole: Donors in the United States, Italy and Spain gave samples during acute or convalescent COVID-19. PBMCs, B-cell-depleted T cells, or T cells provided the cDNA or gDNA that made up the material.

Original processing notes: By means of reference gene primer amplification, nucleated cell counts were estimated. Measured with immunoSEQ multiplex PCR; TCRdb has only the in-frame clones, and not every one. V, J and clone size are those of that table, while D and trimming were read from the DNA. The sample lists roughly 250,000 clones, over 65% occurring once. The CDR3 contains 16 residues. The J segment lost 1 base and the V segment lost 4 bases, leaving 4 bases of the junction unmatched. CDR1 SEHNR and CDR2 FQNEAQ come from the germline V gene (reference sequence). The chain joins TRBV7-9 to TRBJ1-3, with TRBD1 matching over 10 bases. The sample was peripheral blood. The sequence was collected from a woman aged 80 or over with acute or convalescent COVID-19. CDR3 amino acids: CASSYGQGVSGNTIYF. CDR3 nucleotide sequence: TGTGCCAGCAGCTACGGACAGGGGGTTTCTGGAAACACCATATATTTT.